This TCR beta chain came from a study of early T cells in non-severe SARS-CoV-2 infection. At least ten counts were recorded for this clonotype. CDR3 length: 14 residues. V lost 5 bases, J lost 4 bases, and 14 bases lay in between. MiXCR, run by TCRdb on the 5' RACE reads, gives a single entry per CDR3 protein. The table lists some 67,000 distinct CDR3 sequences, approximately 9.1% of them singletons. The sample in question was whole blood, obtained at baseline. This rearrangement joins TRBV12-3 or TRBV12-4 to TRBJ1-1; unclear D gene. This sequence was found in an adult who was a healthcare worker with PCR-confirmed SARS-CoV-2 infection or an uninfected control (not recorded which). CDR3 protein: CASSDQTAFTEAFF. The CDR3 DNA follows: TGTGCCAGCAGTGACCAAACTGCGTTCACTGAAGCTTTCTTT.